A single sample is the source of the 29 T cell receptor beta chains below, sequenced in a study of cytomegalovirus exposure and HLA in healthy donors. With 60 Vbeta and 13 Jbeta primers, the PCR was carried out. Produced via immunoSEQ multiplex PCR; TCRdb's table is partial and in-frame only. The sample records 150,000 to 200,000 clones, 75% to 80% being singletons. Sequencing was performed on PBMCs. These TCRs come from a man aged 45-65 years in good health and CMV-seropositive.

This clone was recorded once. This sequence joins TRBV18 and TRBJ1-2; 8 bases match TRBD1. The CDR3 length is 15 residues. Germline values: CDR1 KGHSH, CDR2 LQKENI. Germline trimming cut 5 bases from V and 4 bases from J; bases unmatched to any gene: 9. CDR3 sequence reads: CASSITDREPYGYTF. The CDR3 DNA reads TGTGCCAGCTCAATTACGGACAGGGAACCCTATGGCTACACCTTC.

Note on this clone: At one boundary the junction diverges from the germline segment, which might be a read error. J is TRBJ2-7 and V is TRBV7-9, with unresolved D. The CDR3 totals 12 residues. CDR1 and CDR2 from the germline V gene are SEHNR and FQNEAQ (reference sequence). The CDR3 reads CSSSSNRYEQYF. The CDR3 region has the DNA TGTTCCAGCAGTTCTAACCGGTACGAGCAGTACTTC.

This chain links TRBV5-4 with TRBJ1-1; the D is unclear. Germline V gene sequence: CDR1 SGHNT, CDR2 YYREEE (reference sequence). This CDR3 spans 12 amino acids. The V and J ends lost 0 bases and 5 bases respectively, with 5 bases between them. The CDR3 loop reads CASSLGRTEAFF. DNA of the CDR3: TGTGCCAGCAGCTTGGGGAGGACTGAAGCTTTCTTT.

V and J are TRBV27 and TRBJ1-2; a weak D match, TRBD1 (5 bases). Germline V CDR1 and CDR2: MNHEY, SMNVEV (reference sequence). Between the trimmed V and J ends, which lost 5 bases and 4 bases, there was a span of 17 bases. The CDR3 has 15 residues. The chain's CDR3 is CASSPERGGPYGYTF. The CDR3 nucleotides are TGTGCCAGCAGTCCTGAGAGGGGAGGTCCCTATGGCTACACCTTC.

The J gene is TRBJ2-3, the V gene TRBV6-1; 8 nucleotides agree with TRBD1. Germline CDR1 reads MNHNS; CDR2 reads SASEGT. Trimming cost V 0 bases and J 4 bases; bases outside gene matches: 9. The CDR3 runs 17 residues. The chain's CDR3 is CASSEAPRGLHPDTQYF. The DNA of the CDR3 is TGTGCCAGCAGTGAAGCTCCCAGGGGGCTACATCCAGATACGCAGTATTTT.

V and J are TRBV28 and TRBJ2-5; D may be TRBD2 (6 bases). The V gene lost 3 bases and the J gene lost 5 bases, with 19 bases spanning the gap. From germline, CDR1 is MDHEN and CDR2 SYDVKM. The length of the CDR3 is 16 residues. CDR3: CASSFFRRGLRETQYF. As DNA, the CDR3 is TGTGCCAGCAGTTTTTTTCGGCGGGGTCTGAGGGAGACCCAGTACTTC.

The chain is built from TRBV7-9 and TRBJ2-3; D not certain. Looked up from germline, CDR1 is SEHNR and CDR2 is FQNEAQ (reference sequence). The CDR3 spans 14 residues. Between the trimmed V and J ends, which lost 2 bases and 1 base, there was a span of 7 bases. The CDR3 DNA follows: TGTGCCAGCAGCTTAAGGCAGGGCACAGATACGCAGTATTTT. It yields the protein CASSLRQGTDTQYF.

CDR3 nucleotides: TGCAGCGTTGAGGTGGGGGGGAAAACCGGGGAGCTGTTTTTT. Protein sequence: CSVEVGGKTGELFF. The chain joins TRBV29-1 to TRBJ2-2; TRBD2 matches 7 bases. This CDR3 has 14 amino acids. The germline gives CDR1 SQVTM, CDR2 ANQGSEA. With V trimmed by 3 bases and J by 5 bases, 6 bases remained unmatched.

The chain employs TRBV7-9 and TRBJ2-7; weak D call: TRBD1 (6 bases). CDR3 size: 13 residues. From germline, CDR1 is SEHNR and CDR2 FQNEAQ (reference sequence). V shed 1 base and J shed 3 bases, with 7 bases lying between them. CDR3 nucleotides: TGTGCCAGCAGCTTAGGAGGGGGCTACGAGCAGTACTTC. It yields the protein CASSLGGGYEQYF.

This chain joins TRBV6-5 and TRBJ2-3; 7 positions match TRBD2. After removal of 5 bases from V and 5 bases from J, the junction contained 4 bases not matched to a gene. The germline V gene encodes CDR1 MNHEY and CDR2 SVGAGI. The CDR3 totals 13 residues. In nucleotides, the CDR3 is TGTGCCAGCAGTCCCGTAGCGGGAGATACGCAGTATTTT. Translated: CASSPVAGDTQYF.

The rearrangement joins TRBV7-2 to TRBJ1-5; D is ambiguous. The germline V and J ends were trimmed by 5 bases and 4 bases, with 9 bases remaining between them. The CDR3 has 13 amino acids. Germline-derived CDR1 and CDR2 are SGHTA and FQGNSA. The CDR3 reads CASSKQLNQPQHF. CDR3 sequence (DNA): TGTGCCAGCAGCAAGCAACTTAATCAGCCCCAGCATTTT.

The V gene is TRBV5-4, the J gene TRBJ2-3, with 11 bases that match TRBD2. This CDR3 comprises 13 residues. V shed 9 bases, J shed 7 bases, and the junction held 7 bases outside the gene matches. Germline lookup yields CDR1 SGHNT and CDR2 YYREEE (reference sequence). CDR3 residues: CATSSGGTYTQYF. DNA of the CDR3: TGTGCCACCTCTAGCGGGGGGACGTATACGCAGTATTTT.

The chain employs TRBV21-1 and TRBJ2-5; the listed D gene, TRBD2, was not tested against the DNA. TRBV21-1 is marked as a pseudogene. There are 16 residues in the CDR3. CDR3: CASSNGTSGGQETQYF. CDR3 DNA: TGTGCCAGCAGCAATGGGACTAGCGGGGGGCAAGAGACCCAGTACTTC.

The rearrangement uses TRBV28 and TRBJ1-1; 9 nucleotides match TRBD1. Per germline, CDR1 MDHEN and CDR2 SYDVKM. This CDR3 spans 14 amino acids. Germline trimming cut 6 bases from V and 7 bases from J; bases unmatched to any gene: 9. For the CDR3, the DNA is TGTGCCAGCAGCCCGACAGGGGGTATAAGTGAAGCTTTCTTT. Its protein is CASSPTGGISEAFF.

The rearrangement links TRBV4-1 to TRBJ2-1; 9 bases are shared with TRBD2. The V gene's germline CDR1 is MGHRA and CDR2 YSYEKL. This CDR3 is built from 18 residues. V gave up 0 bases and J gave up 2 bases; unmatched junction bases: 8. Here the CDR3 reads CASSQEGIAGATYNEQFF. DNA of the CDR3: TGCGCCAGCAGCCAAGAGGGGATAGCGGGGGCTACCTACAATGAGCAGTTCTTC.

The chain combines TRBV6-1 with TRBJ1-5; D not certain. V gave up 1 base and J gave up 12 bases, with 7 bases separating them. CDR1 and CDR2 (germline): MNHNS, SASEGT. This CDR3 is built from 11 residues. CDR3 sequence: CASSEDTGQHF. In nucleotides, the CDR3 is TGTGCCAGCAGTGAAGATACCGGCCAGCATTTT.

The V gene is TRBV6-1, the J gene TRBJ1-5, with D unresolved. Trimming took off 1 base at V and 7 bases at J, with 11 bases between the two ends. There are 14 residues in the CDR3. Germline V CDR1 and CDR2: MNHNS, SASEGT. The CDR3 here is CASSEGRGSQPQHF. For the CDR3, the DNA is TGTGCCAGCAGTGAAGGTCGAGGGTCCCAGCCCCAGCATTTT.

This clone was seen only once. The rearrangement joins TRBV2 to TRBJ1-5; D unclear. Trimming removed 1 base from V and 2 bases from J, with 6 bases in between. The CDR3 is 14 amino acids. The germline CDR1 and CDR2 sequences are SNHLY and FYNNEI. CDR3: CASSEEAGNQPQHF. CDR3 nucleotides: TGTGCCAGCAGTGAAGAGGCGGGCAATCAGCCCCAGCATTTT.

The rearrangement links TRBV14 to TRBJ2-1; 8 bases map to TRBD2. In germline, CDR1 is SGHDN, CDR2 FVKESK. V was pared by 2 bases and J by 6 bases, with 9 bases of the junction left unmatched. CDR3 size: 16 residues. CDR3 sequence reads: CASSQFRTSPTNEQFF. DNA of the CDR3: TGTGCCAGCAGCCAATTCCGGACTAGCCCTACCAATGAGCAGTTCTTC.

This clone was seen more than once but under ten times. The chain recombines TRBV29-1 with TRBJ2-5, with TRBD1 matching 9 bases. The CDR3 sequence is 12 residues long. The trim removed 1 base at V and 7 bases at J, leaving 1 base unmatched. Germline V gene sequence: CDR1 SQVTM, CDR2 ANQGSEA. The CDR3 sequence is CSVEGQGGTQYF. CDR3 nucleotides: TGCAGCGTTGAAGGACAGGGGGGGACCCAGTACTTC. The full variable domain, its missing parts supplied by reference TRBV29-1 and TRBJ2-5, is SAVISQKPSRDICQRGTSLTIQCQVDSQVTMMFWYRQQPGQSLTLIATANQGSEATYESGFVIDKFPISRPNLTFSTLTVSNMSPEDSSIYLCSVEGQGGTQYFGPGTRLLVL.

The V call is TRBV6-1, the J call TRBJ2-7; a possible D gene is TRBD1 (6 bases). In germline, CDR1 is MNHNS, CDR2 SASEGT. The CDR3 covers 13 residues. V lost 8 bases and J lost 0, with 11 bases in between. The CDR3 DNA reads as TGTGCCAGCCCAGGGGCCAGCTCCTACGAGCAGTACTTC. Amino acids: CASPGASSYEQYF.

This clone appeared once. The rearrangement uses TRBV5-1 and TRBJ1-3; D uncertain. The CDR3 contains 15 residues. Trimming pared 0 bases from V and 2 bases from J, leaving 9 bases between. Germline CDR1 SGHRS, CDR2 YFSETQ. DNA for the CDR3: TGCGCCAGCAGCTTGGTTGCGGCTACTGGAAACACCATATATTTT. Encoded protein: CASSLVAATGNTIYF. The full variable domain, completed using reference TRBV5-1 and TRBJ1-3, is KAGVTQTPRYLIKTRGQQVTLSCSPISGHRSVSWYQQTPGQGLQFLFEYFSETQRNKGNFPGRFSGRQFSNSRSEMNVSTLELGDSALYLCASSLVAATGNTIYFGEGSWLTVV.

The chain is built from TRBV28 and TRBJ1-2, with 9 bases that match TRBD1. This CDR3 comprises 14 residues. Germline V gene lookup returns CDR1 MDHEN and CDR2 SYDVKM. V lost 6 bases and J lost 9; bases outside the gene matches: 11. The CDR3 DNA reads TGTGCCAGCAGACCTATTCACAGGGGGCCGAGCTACACCTTC. This codes for CASRPIHRGPSYTF.

The chain has TRBV6-6 and TRBJ2-1; D might be TRBD1 (10 bases). Germline assignment: CDR1 MNHNY and CDR2 SVGAGI (reference sequence). Trimming took 2 bases from V and 9 from J, leaving 17 bases between them. The CDR3 consists of 15 residues. The CDR3: CASSYDRGRGGEQFF. The CDR3, as DNA: TGTGCCAGCAGTTACGACAGGGGGCGGGGGGGTGAGCAGTTCTTC.

The table lists this clone with a few counts. V and J are TRBV27 and TRBJ2-3; TRBD1 might be the D (6 bases). The CDR3 is 13 amino acids. V lost 2 bases and J lost 4, with 7 bases in between. Per germline, CDR1 MNHEY and CDR2 SMNVEV (reference sequence). The chain's CDR3 is CASSLRTADTQYF. As DNA, the CDR3 is TGTGCCAGCAGTTTACGGACAGCAGATACGCAGTATTTT.

V usage is TRBV21-1 and J usage is TRBJ2-3; the table gives TRBD1 as D, unverified against the DNA. TRBV21-1 is reported as a pseudogene. The CDR3 covers 15 residues. The CDR3 protein is CASSKARGATDTQYF. In DNA form, the CDR3 reads TGTGCCAGCAGCAAAGCTAGGGGCGCCACAGATACGCAGTATTTT.

This clone showed up just a few times. The chain recombines TRBV7-5 with TRBJ2-1; the D call in the table, TRBD1, was not verified against the DNA. TRBV7-5 is described as a pseudogene. This CDR3 has 15 amino acids. CDR3 bases: TGTGTCAGAAGCTTCCAGGGGGCATCCTACAATGAGCAGTTCTTC. Its translation is CVRSFQGASYNEQFF.

The chain is built from TRBV5-6 and TRBJ2-7; TRBD2 is a possible D gene (5 bases). Germline loops: CDR1 SGHDT, CDR2 YYEEEE. The V and J ends lost 0 bases and 3 bases respectively, with 13 bases between them. This CDR3 is 15 amino acids long. The CDR3 bases are TGTGCCAGCAGCTTGGCCAGGTCCGGGATCTACGAGCAGTACGTC. Encoded protein: CASSLARSGIYEQYV.

The chain couples TRBV2 to TRBJ2-1, with 13 nucleotides matching TRBD2. The CDR3 length is 16 residues. Germline V gene data show CDR1 as SNHLY and CDR2 as FYNNEI. The V segment lost 5 bases and the J segment 7 bases; nucleotides outside the gene matches: 8. This CDR3 reads CASSITSGGAGNEQFF. CDR3 nucleotide sequence: TGTGCCAGCAGTATAACTAGCGGGGGGGCAGGGAATGAGCAGTTCTTC.